The T cell receptor (beta chain) described here comes from a study of T cell responses to AZD1222 COVID-19 vaccine. Findings and caveats of the study: Variant regions that are unmutated are reportedly the target of nearly half of spike-specific TCRs.

Some clones are missing from TCRdb's copy, which holds only in-frame ones; the method was immunoSEQ multiplex PCR. The table has roughly 120,000 clones, roughly nine tenths seen once. Germline V gene lookup returns CDR1 SGHKS and CDR2 YYEKEE (reference sequence). This CDR3 region has 15 residues. The V end was cut by 2 bases, the J end by 8 bases, with 17 bases between. As to this clone: Its antigen is not identified.

Sequences were derived from peripheral blood, sampled on day 0 of AZD1222 vaccination. The receptor was isolated from an adult in good health. This chain connects TRBV5-5 to TRBJ2-1; D call uncertain. In DNA, the CDR3 is TGTGCCAGCAGCTTCCGACTGGCCCTTACGGATGAGCAGTTCTTC. Its protein product is CASSFRLALTDEQFF.